One sample yielded the 26 T cell receptor beta chains listed below, sequenced in a study of cytomegalovirus exposure and HLA in healthy donors. Vbeta (60) and Jbeta (13) primers were used in the PCR. Only in-frame clones appear in the TCRdb table, and some are missing; sequencing was by immunoSEQ multiplex PCR. This repertoire shows approximately 100,000 clones, 79% found once; its top ten account for about 3.8%. Material for sequencing was PBMCs. Receptor source: a woman aged 40 to 55 in good health and CMV-seronegative.

This chain connects TRBV6-1 to TRBJ2-7, with a weak D call TRBD2 (6 bases). V lost 7 bases, J lost 3 bases, and 10 bases lay in between. There are 12 residues in the CDR3. Germline V gene sequence: CDR1 MNHNS, CDR2 SASEGT. The CDR3 DNA reads as TGTGCCAGCACTGTGGGGGGCTACGAGCAGTACTTC. Protein sequence: CASTVGGYEQYF.

This clone was found once. The rearrangement uses TRBV2 and TRBJ1-1, with a possible D match to TRBD1 (5 bases). Germline CDR1 reads SNHLY; CDR2 reads FYNNEI. Trimming removed 6 bases at V and 10 bases at J, with 24 bases between. This CDR3 has 15 residues. In DNA form, the CDR3 reads TGTGCCAGCAGAGGTTCCACAGGATGGTACTGTGGAGCTTTCTTT. Translation gives CASRGSTGWYCGAFF.

The J gene is TRBJ2-3, the V gene TRBV5-1; the match to TRBD2 covers 14 bases. There are 17 residues in the CDR3. The germline V gene has CDR1 SGHRS and CDR2 YFSETQ. The ends lost 1 base at V and 2 bases at J; junction bases unmatched: 3. DNA of the CDR3: TGCGCCAGCAGCTTGATGACTAGCGGGGGGGACACAGATACGCAGTATTTT. It codes for CASSLMTSGGDTDTQYF.

J is TRBJ1-1 and V is TRBV7-2; tentative D call: TRBD1 (5 bases). Germline V lookup: CDR1 SGHTA, CDR2 FQGNSA. V was shortened by 0 bases and J by 4 bases, with 9 bases between the two germline ends. The CDR3 covers 14 residues. CDR3 bases: TGTGCCAGCAGCTTAGCAATGGGGGGCACTGAAGCTTTCTTT. It encodes CASSLAMGGTEAFF.

This sequence joins TRBV27 and TRBJ2-5; D is undetermined. The V end was cut by 4 bases, the J end by 5 bases, with 11 bases between. The CDR3 consists of 13 residues. Germline V gene lookup returns CDR1 MNHEY and CDR2 SMNVEV (reference sequence). CDR3 nucleotides: TGTGCCAGCAGTTCAGGTGGATGGGAGACCCAGTACTTC. This gives the protein CASSSGGWETQYF.

This chain uses TRBV5-4 with TRBJ1-3; D gene ambiguous. This CDR3 is built from 14 residues. Trimming took 5 bases from V and 0 from J, leaving 9 bases between them. Germline V gives CDR1 SGHNT, CDR2 YYREEE (reference sequence). CDR3: CASSPRNSGNTIYF. CDR3 bases: TGTGCCAGCAGTCCCAGGAACTCTGGAAACACCATATATTTT.

This sequence joins TRBV5-4 and TRBJ1-4, with 8 nucleotides matching TRBD1. The CDR3 spans 16 residues. Germline trimming cut 2 bases from V and 7 bases from J; bases unmatched to any gene: 10. Germline lookup yields CDR1 SGHNT and CDR2 YYREEE (reference sequence). Here the CDR3 DNA reads TGTGCCAGCAGCTTCCCTGGACAGGGAGGGGGTGAAAAACTGTTTTTT. It translates to CASSFPGQGGGEKLFF.

The rearrangement uses TRBV10-3 and TRBJ1-5; D uncertain. This CDR3 is 17 amino acids long. V lost 0 bases and J lost 2, with 14 bases in between. In germline, CDR1 is ENHRY, CDR2 SYGVKD. DNA of the CDR3: TGTGCCATCAGTGAGTCGAGTTCTCGTGTCCGCAATCAGCCCCAGCATTTT. As protein: CAISESSSRVRNQPQHF.

This chain uses TRBV4-1 with TRBJ1-6, with TRBD1 matching over 7 bases. The CDR3 is 17 amino acids. Germline CDR1 reads MGHRA; CDR2 reads YSYEKL. J gave up 0 bases and V 4 bases, and 6 bases lay outside the gene matches. CDR3: CASSPEQGSSYNSPLHF. In DNA form, the CDR3 reads TGCGCCAGCAGCCCTGAACAGGGGAGCTCCTATAATTCACCCCTCCACTTT.

V is TRBV27 and J is TRBJ1-5, with D unclear. V lost 0 bases and J lost 4, with 10 bases in between. This CDR3 is built from 15 residues. Germline V lookup: CDR1 MNHEY, CDR2 SMNVEV (reference sequence). DNA for the CDR3: TGTGCCAGCAGTTTATCGACTGACCATAATCAGCCCCAGCATTTT. Amino acid sequence: CASSLSTDHNQPQHF.

The rearrangement links TRBV28 to TRBJ2-7; TRBD2 might be the D (7 bases). V lost 2 bases and J lost 3, with 11 bases in between. The CDR3 is 14 amino acids. CDR1 is MDHEN, CDR2 SYDVKM, per germline. The CDR3 DNA reads TGTGCCAGCAGTTTAGGGGAGGGGGGCTACGAGCAGTACTTC. Its translation is CASSLGEGGYEQYF.

This chain joins TRBV13 and TRBJ2-7; no clear D gene. Trimming pared 4 bases from V and 4 bases from J, leaving 14 bases between. CDR3 length: 14 amino acids. CDR1 is PRHDT, CDR2 FYEKMQ, per germline (reference sequence). Written as DNA, the CDR3 is TGTGCCAGCAGCTCTACGCCCTCAGGATACGAGCAGTACTTC. It yields the protein CASSSTPSGYEQYF. The entire variable domain, with the rest obtained from reference TRBV13 and TRBJ2-7, is as follows: AAGVIQSPRHLIKEKRETATLKCYPIPRHDTVYWYQQGPGQDPQFLISFYEKMQSDKGSIPDRFSAQQFSDYHSELNMSSLELGDSALYFCASSSTPSGYEQYFGPGTRLTVT.

The chain employs TRBV29-1 and TRBJ2-1, with 7 bases lining up with TRBD2. The V gene end was trimmed by 5 bases and the J gene end by 8 bases; junction bases not matched to a gene: 6. Per the germline V gene, CDR1 is SQVTM and CDR2 is ANQGSEA. This CDR3 region has 12 residues. CDR3 in DNA: TGCAGCGTTCGTAGGGCGGGGGATGAGCAGTTCTTC. Translated: CSVRRAGDEQFF.

The J gene is TRBJ2-2, the V gene TRBV7-6; 8 bases map to TRBD2. Trimming removed 11 bases from V and 3 bases from J; junction bases left unmatched: 2. The CDR3 runs 12 residues. CDR1 is SGHVS, CDR2 FNYEAQ, per germline. CDR3 protein: CALRGDTGELFF. The CDR3 DNA sequence: TGTGCCCTGCGGGGGGACACCGGGGAGCTGTTTTTT. Full variable domain (rest looked up from reference TRBV7-6 and TRBJ2-2): GAGVSQSPRYKVTKRGQDVALRCDPISGHVSLYWYRQALGQGPEFLTYFNYEAQQDKSGLPNDRFSAERPEGSISTLTIQRTEQRDSAMYRCALRGDTGELFFGEGSRLTVL.

V is TRBV11-2 and J is TRBJ1-5, with no clear D. Deletions cut 6 bases from V and 3 bases from J, with 9 bases between. The CDR3 is 13 amino acids. Germline V lookup: CDR1 SGHAT, CDR2 FQNNGV. For the CDR3, the DNA is TGTGCCAGCAGTTGGGAGAACAATCAGCCCCAGCATTTT. The encoded protein is CASSWENNQPQHF.

This clone occurred a few times. The V gene is TRBV5-4, the J gene TRBJ2-5; 9 positions agree with TRBD1. The end of the DNA fits TRBJ2-7 better, so the J call may be wrong. The CDR3 loop spans 15 amino acids. The germline gives CDR1 SGHNT, CDR2 YYREEE (reference sequence). The CDR3 bases are TGTGCCAGCAGCCTGGGACAGGGTGGGAGCTACGAGCAGTACTTC. Its translation: CASSLGQGGSYEQYF.

This chain joins TRBV6-1 and TRBJ2-7; a possible D gene is TRBD1 (6 bases). The CDR3 consists of 14 residues. Trimming shortened V by 4 bases and J by 2 bases, and 12 bases separated the two germline ends. Per the germline V gene, CDR1 is MNHNS and CDR2 is SASEGT. CDR3 protein: CASSGRDTAYEQYF. The CDR3 DNA follows: TGTGCCAGCAGTGGTCGGGACACGGCCTACGAGCAGTACTTC.

V usage is TRBV7-9 and J usage is TRBJ2-5, with TRBD2 matching 10 bases. With 4 bases clipped from V and 5 bases from J, the junction kept 10 bases outside the gene matches. Germline V gene sequence: CDR1 SEHNR, CDR2 FQNEAQ (reference sequence). The CDR3 spans 16 residues. The CDR3: CASSWGAGGPSETQYF. CDR3 in DNA: TGTGCCAGCAGCTGGGGAGCGGGGGGGCCTTCTGAGACCCAGTACTTC.

Points on this clone: At one boundary the junction diverges from the germline segment, which might be a read error. The chain combines TRBV30 with TRBJ1-2; D gene unclear. The germline V gene has CDR1 GTSNPN and CDR2 SVGIG (reference sequence). The CDR3 totals 11 residues. CDR3 DNA sequence: TGTGCCTGGAGTGCAAACTATGGCTACCCCTTC. Protein product: CAWSANYGYPF.

CDR3 protein: CASSTGGTGELFF. The CDR3 DNA follows: TGTGCCAGCAGCACAGGGGGCACCGGGGAGCTGTTTTTT. The V gene is TRBV7-2, the J gene TRBJ2-2; 8 nucleotides line up with TRBD1. CDR3 size: 13 residues. Germline V gene sequence: CDR1 SGHTA, CDR2 FQGNSA. V lost 5 bases and J lost 4; bases outside the gene matches: 0.

The chain combines TRBV7-2 with TRBJ2-2; the match to TRBD1 covers 9 bases. The germline CDR1 and CDR2 sequences are SGHTA and FQGNSA. The CDR3 has 16 residues. V shed 5 bases and J 3 bases; nucleotides not matched to a gene: 7. The CDR3 DNA is TGTGCCAGCAGCGACCGGACAGGGGCGGACACCGGGGAGCTGTTTTTT. It specifies CASSDRTGADTGELFF. Full variable domain (outside the CDR3, taken from reference TRBV7-2 and TRBJ2-2): GAGVSQSPSNKVTEKGKDVELRCDPISGHTALYWYRQSLGQGLEFLIYFQGNSAPDKSGLPSDRFSAERTGGSVSTLTIQRTQQEDSAVYLCASSDRTGADTGELFFGEGSRLTVL.

The chain recombines TRBV20-1 with TRBJ1-5; D gene ambiguous. Germline CDR1 DFQATT, CDR2 SNEGSKA (reference sequence). The CDR3 covers 11 residues. V lost 3 bases and J 5 bases, leaving 5 bases between the germline ends. Here the CDR3 DNA reads TGCAGTGCTAGCTTTGATCAGCCCCAGCATTTT. Translating gives CSASFDQPQHF.

The chain links TRBV10-3 to TRBJ2-7; 7 bases align to TRBD1. The V gene's germline CDR1 is ENHRY and CDR2 SYGVKD. The CDR3 contains 16 residues. J gave up 1 base and V 4 bases, and 10 bases lay outside the gene matches. This chain's CDR3 is CAISASPGTASYEQYF. CDR3 nucleotide sequence: TGTGCCATCAGTGCTTCTCCCGGGACAGCTTCCTACGAGCAGTACTTC.

The rearrangement uses TRBV30 and TRBJ1-6; 7 nucleotides agree with TRBD1. The CDR3 has 13 residues. V was pared by 2 bases and J by 10 bases, with 5 bases of the junction left unmatched. Germline V CDR1 and CDR2: GTSNPN, SVGIG (reference sequence). In DNA form, the CDR3 reads TGTGCCTGGAGTTCGACAGGGCTGTCACCCCTCCACTTT. Amino acids: CAWSSTGLSPLHF. Full variable domain (remainder filled in from reference TRBV30 and TRBJ1-6): SQTIHQWPATLVQPVGSPLSLECTVEGTSNPNLYWYRQAAGRGLQLLFYSVGIGQISSEVPQNLSASRPQDRQFILSSKKLLLSDSGFYLCAWSSTGLSPLHFGNGTRLTVT.

The V and J genes are TRBV27 and TRBJ1-4, with D possibly matching TRBD1 (5 bases). This CDR3 has 16 residues. The V gene's germline CDR1 is MNHEY and CDR2 SMNVEV (reference sequence). Trimming shortened V by 3 bases and J by 0 bases, and 11 bases separated the two germline ends. The CDR3: CASSFKTGATNEKLFF. Here the CDR3 DNA reads TGTGCCAGCAGTTTTAAAACAGGTGCAACTAATGAAAAACTGTTTTTT.

This clone is a singleton in its sample. V is TRBV20-1 and J is TRBJ1-2; maybe TRBD1 (5 bases). The V end was cut by 5 bases, the J end by 7 bases, with 11 bases between. Germline CDR1 DFQATT, CDR2 SNEGSKA (reference sequence). CDR3 length: 11 residues. The chain's CDR3 is CSAGGGGGYTF. CDR3 in DNA: TGCAGTGCTGGCGGGGGAGGTGGCTACACCTTC.